This T cell receptor beta chain was identified during a study of naive and memory T cell subsets. Findings and caveats of the study: From naive to CM, EM and EMRA, diversity decreased and Gini increased.

Cells stained for CD3, CD4, CD8, CD45RA and CD27 were sorted into four subsets. An equimolar mix of two oligonucleotides served as the beta constant-region primer for TRBC1 and TRBC2. The cDNA 3' end received a ligated single-stranded oligonucleotide carrying the SP2 primer and a 12-nucleotide UMI. Each CDR3 protein is one row after TCRdb ran MiXCR on the UMI-ligation and nested PCR reads. The sample holds 70,000 to 95,000 distinct CDR3 sequences, roughly 7% seen once. J lost 2 bases, V lost 5 bases, and 6 bases had no gene match. Germline values: CDR1 LNHDA, CDR2 SQIVND (reference sequence). This CDR3 region has 14 residues. A word on this clonotype: Its antigen remains unidentified.

This chain joins TRBV19 and TRBJ2-7; 7 bases match TRBD2. The sample was central memory CD4+ T cells from blood. The receptor comes from a human donor in good health. CDR3 sequence (DNA): TGTGCCAGTAGTGGGCGGGGGACGGCCTACGAGCAGTACTTC. Protein sequence: CASSGRGTAYEQYF. The whole variable domain, filled in from reference TRBV19 and TRBJ2-7, reads DGGITQSPKYLFRKEGQNVTLSCEQNLNHDAMYWYRQDPGQGLRLIYYSQIVNDFQKGDIAEGYSVSREKKESFPLTVTSAQKNPTAFYLCASSGRGTAYEQYFGPGTRLTVT.